Listed here is a single T cell receptor beta chain. Its matching antigen is unknown. The junction differs from germline at one of its ends, possibly a read error. The treatment here: oral pan-JAK inhibitor, 5-10 mg twice daily. Following extraction, RNA underwent reverse transcription to cDNA, which served as the sequencing template. TCRdb's copy holds only in-frame clones and misses some; the assay was immunoSEQ multiplex PCR. This sample has more than 130,000 clones, with 82% found just once. The sample comes from a study of CD8+ T cells in alopecia areata. General study findings and limits: In scalp, tofacitinib significantly decreased clonality and expanded CD8+ clones among the top 100. Scalp data also include sequences from resident alphabeta T cells of normal skin.

In germline, CDR1 is MGHRA, CDR2 YSYEKL. There are 14 residues in the CDR3. The V call is TRBV4-1, the J call TRBJ1-5, with D unclear. This TCR was sampled from a human donor with alopecia areata. The sample was CD8+ T cells sorted from blood, taken at week 4, from a patient treated with tofacitinib. The CDR3 DNA is TGCGCCAGCAGCCGCTTAGGCGGGAATCTGCCCCAGCATTTT. Translating it yields CASSRLGGNLPQHF.